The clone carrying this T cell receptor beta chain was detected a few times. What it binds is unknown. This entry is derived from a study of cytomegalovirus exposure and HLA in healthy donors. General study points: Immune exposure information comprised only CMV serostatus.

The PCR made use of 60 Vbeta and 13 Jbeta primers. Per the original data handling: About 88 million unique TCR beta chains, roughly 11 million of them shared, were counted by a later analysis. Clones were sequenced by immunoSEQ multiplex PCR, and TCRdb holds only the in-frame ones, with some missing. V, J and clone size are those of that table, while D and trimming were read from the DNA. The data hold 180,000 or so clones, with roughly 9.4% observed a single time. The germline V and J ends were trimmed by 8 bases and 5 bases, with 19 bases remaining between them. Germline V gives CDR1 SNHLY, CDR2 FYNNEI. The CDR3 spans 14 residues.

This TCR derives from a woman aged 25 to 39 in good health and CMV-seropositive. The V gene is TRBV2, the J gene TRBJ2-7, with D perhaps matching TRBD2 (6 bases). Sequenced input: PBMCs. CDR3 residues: CASVRRRDFHEQYF. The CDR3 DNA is TGTGCCAGCGTCCGTAGGAGGGATTTCCACGAGCAGTACTTC.